Shown below are 27 T cell receptor beta chains from a single sample sequenced in a study of identical twins. MiXCR, run by TCRdb on the 5' RACE reads, gives a single entry per CDR3 protein. In the table there are 1.5 million to 2 million distinct CDR3 sequences, less than 35% of which are singletons. The sample was cord blood. The receptors originated from a newborn girl in good health.

This clonotype appeared a few times. The chain is built from TRBV28 and TRBJ1-6; no clear D gene. Trimming shortened V by 8 bases and J by 10 bases, and 12 bases separated the two germline ends. From germline, CDR1 is MDHEN and CDR2 SYDVKM. The CDR3 runs 12 residues. This CDR3 reads CASHDGISPLHF. For the CDR3, the DNA is TGTGCCAGCCACGACGGGATCTCACCCCTCCACTTT. Looking up the rest from reference TRBV28 and TRBJ1-6 gives the full variable domain: DVKVTQSSRYLVKRTGEKVFLECVQDMDHENMFWYRQDPGLGLRLIYFSYDVKMKEKGDIPEGYSVSREKKERFSLILESASTNQTSMYLCASHDGISPLHFGNGTRLTVT.

Points on this clonotype: This clone may be a read error of a much larger clone one base away. The V and J genes are TRBV4-2 and TRBJ2-3; TRBD2 is a possible D gene (6 bases). This CDR3 spans 18 amino acids. V dropped 0 bases and J dropped 4 bases, with 20 bases sitting between them. CDR1 LGHNA and CDR2 YNFKEQ come from the germline V gene. CDR3 nucleotides: TGTGCCAGCAGCCAAGATAGGCAGGCTAGCAGGAGGGCAGATACGCAGTATTTT. Its translation is CASSQDRQASRRADTQYF.

On this clonotype: The junction departs from the called germline gene at one end, perhaps through a read error. This sequence joins TRBV2 and TRBJ2-4; 10 bases are shared with TRBD2. CDR3 length: 15 residues. CDR1 and CDR2 from the germline V gene are SNHLY and FYNNEI. The CDR3 reads CASSEVAGGPYEQSF. CDR3 in DNA: TGTGCCAGCAGTGAGGTAGCGGGGGGTCCCTACGAGCAGTCCTTC.

This clonotype was counted only a few times. This rearrangement joins TRBV12-3 or TRBV12-4 to TRBJ2-4; 10 bases align to TRBD1. V lost 6 bases and J lost 2; bases outside the gene matches: 13. CDR3 length equals 18 residues. The CDR3 region is CASSRPPDRGQSKNIQYF. Here the CDR3 DNA reads TGTGCCAGCAGCCGACCGCCCGACAGGGGGCAATCCAAAAACATTCAGTACTTC.

This clonotype has just a few counts. The gene calls are TRBV28 and TRBJ2-7; TRBD2 matches at 10 bases. Germline lookup yields CDR1 MDHEN and CDR2 SYDVKM. The CDR3 is 16 amino acids. Trimming at V came to 5 bases and at J to 2 bases, leaving 9 bases not matched to a gene. The CDR3 sequence: CASSEPGLANPYEQYF. For the CDR3, the DNA is TGTGCCAGCAGTGAACCGGGACTAGCGAATCCCTACGAGCAGTACTTC. Supplemented by reference TRBV28 and TRBJ2-7, the full variable domain reads DVKVTQSSRYLVKRTGEKVFLECVQDMDHENMFWYRQDPGLGLRLIYFSYDVKMKEKGDIPEGYSVSREKKERFSLILESASTNQTSMYLCASSEPGLANPYEQYFGPGTRLTVT.

Points on this clonotype: Germline is not matched at one junction end, which may reflect a read error. This rearrangement joins TRBV20-1 to TRBJ1-2; D is undetermined. The CDR3 spans 11 residues. Germline values: CDR1 DFQATT, CDR2 SNEGSKA (reference sequence). In DNA, the CDR3 is TGCAGTGCTAGCCCATACTATGGCTGCACCTTC. It yields the protein CSASPYYGCTF.

The chain uses TRBV5-1 and TRBJ1-2; the D gene is possibly TRBD1 (5 bases). Between the trimmed V and J ends, which lost 2 bases and 3 bases, there was a span of 11 bases. The CDR3 runs to 14 residues. The V gene's germline CDR1 is SGHRS and CDR2 YFSETQ. Written as DNA, the CDR3 is TGCGCCAGCAGCTTCTGGAGGGGCGACTATGGCTACACCTTC. It encodes CASSFWRGDYGYTF.

This clonotype appeared many times. This chain joins TRBV4-2 and TRBJ2-3; 11 bases fit TRBD2. V dropped 3 bases and J dropped 0; count of bases not matched to a gene: 2. The CDR3 covers 16 residues. CDR1 and CDR2 (germline): LGHNA, YNFKEQ. CDR3 residues: CASSHRLAGSTDTQYF. As DNA, the CDR3 is TGTGCCAGCAGCCACCGACTAGCGGGGAGCACAGATACGCAGTATTTT.

The chain has TRBV19 and TRBJ2-6; possible D gene TRBD1, 6 bases. With 6 bases removed from V and 0 bases from J, the gap between germline ends came to 12 bases. This CDR3 comprises 16 residues. Looked up from germline, CDR1 is LNHDA and CDR2 is SQIVND (reference sequence). The CDR3 loop reads CASSTPGDSGANVLTF. CDR3 nucleotides: TGTGCCAGTAGCACCCCAGGGGACTCTGGGGCCAACGTCCTGACTTTC.

The V gene is TRBV4-1, the J gene TRBJ2-2; D is ambiguous. CDR1 is MGHRA and CDR2 is YSYEKL in the germline V gene. The CDR3 contains 15 residues. V shed 8 bases and J shed 1 base, with 14 bases lying between them. The CDR3 reads CASQDGQRNTGELFF. CDR3 nucleotide sequence: TGCGCCAGCCAAGATGGCCAGCGGAACACCGGGGAGCTGTTTTTT.

This chain links TRBV6-5 with TRBJ2-7; 8 bases align to TRBD2. Germline CDR1 and CDR2: MNHEY and SVGAGI. The V gene end was trimmed by 0 bases and the J gene end by 2 bases; junction bases not matched to a gene: 6. The CDR3 runs 16 residues. CDR3 protein: CASSYSASGFTYEQYF. In nucleotides, the CDR3 is TGTGCCAGCAGTTACTCGGCTAGCGGGTTCACCTACGAGCAGTACTTC.

The V call is TRBV4-2, the J call TRBJ1-2; D ambiguous. CDR1 and CDR2 (germline): LGHNA, YNFKEQ. Trimming took 0 bases from V and 1 from J, leaving 9 bases between them. The length of the CDR3 is 15 residues. The CDR3 loop is CASSQEVRVNYGYTF. The CDR3 DNA reads TGTGCCAGCAGCCAAGAGGTCCGGGTTAACTATGGCTACACCTTC.

This chain connects TRBV20-1 to TRBJ1-4; perhaps TRBD1 as D (5 bases). The CDR3 length is 14 residues. The germline V gene has CDR1 DFQATT and CDR2 SNEGSKA (reference sequence). Trimming cost V 4 bases and J 8 bases, with 17 bases left between them. CDR3 DNA sequence: TGCAGTGCTAAGAGGGTAGGGGTTGGGGAAAAACTGTTTTTT. This encodes CSAKRVGVGEKLFF.

This chain connects TRBV5-1 to TRBJ2-3, with 16 bases aligning to TRBD2. The germline V gene has CDR1 SGHRS and CDR2 YFSETQ. The CDR3 has 15 residues. Trimming took 4 bases from V and 9 from J; bases not matched to a gene: 5. The CDR3 coding sequence is TGCGCCAGCAGCGCGGGGACTAGCGGGAGGGCCACGCAGTATTTT. This translates into CASSAGTSGRATQYF.

This clonotype was counted only a few times. The V gene is TRBV5-1, the J gene TRBJ2-1; 11 bases agree with TRBD2. Germline CDR1 and CDR2: SGHRS and YFSETQ. The CDR3 is made up of 17 amino acids. Trimming took 3 bases from V and 1 from J; bases not matched to a gene: 6. CDR3 bases: TGCGCCAGCAGCTATGGACTAGCGGGCGCATCCTACAATGAGCAGTTCTTC. It encodes CASSYGLAGASYNEQFF.

This clonotype was seen a few times. The chain carries TRBV5-6 and TRBJ2-3, with TRBD2 matching over 11 bases. The CDR3 consists of 16 residues. With V trimmed by 0 bases and J by 5 bases, 5 bases remained unmatched. Germline values: CDR1 SGHDT, CDR2 YYEEEE. This CDR3 is CASSLGLAGRLDTQYF. Written as DNA, the CDR3 is TGTGCCAGCAGCTTGGGACTAGCGGGAAGGCTAGATACGCAGTATTTT.

The chain recombines TRBV7-9 with TRBJ2-2; 9 bases line up with TRBD1. Germline lookup yields CDR1 SEHNR and CDR2 FQNEAQ (reference sequence). The CDR3 totals 15 residues. V lost 3 bases to trimming and J lost 3 bases; unmatched junction nucleotides: 2. The CDR3 is CASSLGDRDTGELFF. The CDR3 coding sequence is TGTGCCAGCAGCTTGGGGGACAGGGACACCGGGGAGCTGTTTTTT.

This clonotype was recorded at least ten times. This chain links TRBV10-3 with TRBJ2-7; D not resolved. This CDR3 is built from 13 residues. Germline lookup yields CDR1 ENHRY and CDR2 SYGVKD. Trimming left V 5 bases short and J 4 bases short, with 12 bases between. As DNA, the CDR3 is TGTGCCATCAGTCACGGACCTCCTTACGAGCAGTACTTC. Its protein product is CAISHGPPYEQYF.

The chain links TRBV6-1 to TRBJ2-7; 8 bases agree with TRBD2. This CDR3 contains 13 residues. Germline loops: CDR1 MNHNS, CDR2 SASEGT. With 6 bases clipped from V and 1 base from J, the junction kept 2 bases outside the gene matches. The CDR3 is CASRRGGSYEQYF. The CDR3 nucleotides are TGTGCCAGCAGACGGGGGGGGTCCTACGAGCAGTACTTC.

V gene TRBV5-1 combines with J gene TRBJ2-3; D may be TRBD2 (6 bases). Germline CDR1 SGHRS, CDR2 YFSETQ. The CDR3 totals 13 residues. Trimming took off 9 bases at V and 2 bases at J, with 13 bases between the two ends. The CDR3 here is CATTGGDTDTQYF. CDR3 DNA sequence: TGCGCCACCACTGGAGGGGACACAGATACGCAGTATTTT.

V is TRBV27 and J is TRBJ1-2; no clear D gene. This CDR3 has 13 amino acids. The germline V gene has CDR1 MNHEY and CDR2 SMNVEV (reference sequence). V was shortened by 5 bases and J by 4 bases, with 11 bases between the two germline ends. The CDR3 region is CASSPPISYGYTF. CDR3 sequence (DNA): TGTGCCAGCAGTCCCCCTATATCCTATGGCTACACCTTC.

V gene TRBV12-3 or TRBV12-4 combines with J gene TRBJ2-7, with 9 positions matching TRBD1. This CDR3 is built from 14 residues. Unmatched junction bases numbered 7, after V lost 6 bases and J lost 4 bases. The CDR3 spells CASRISGQGYEQYF. In DNA form, the CDR3 reads TGTGCCAGCAGAATCTCGGGACAGGGTTACGAGCAGTACTTC.

This clonotype was counted at least ten times. A read error may account for a junction end that differs from germline. This rearrangement joins TRBV5-1 to TRBJ1-4; D possibly corresponds to TRBD1 (5 bases). The V gene's germline CDR1 is SGHRS and CDR2 YFSETQ. The CDR3 loop spans 14 amino acids. CDR3 sequence reads: CASSLTGRGEKLFF. Written as DNA, the CDR3 is TGTGCCAGCAGCCTGACGGGGCGAGGTGAAAAACTGTTTTTT.

This clonotype appeared once. J is TRBJ2-3 and V is TRBV5-6; D is possibly TRBD2 (5 bases). Trimming took off 4 bases at V and 7 bases at J, with 16 bases between the two ends. The CDR3 runs to 14 residues. Germline V gene data show CDR1 as SGHDT and CDR2 as YYEEEE. The CDR3 coding sequence is TGTGCCAGCAGCGGGTCGCCTAGCCCAAATACGCAGTATTTT. Translated, it gives CASSGSPSPNTQYF.

Only one count was recorded for this clonotype. This may stem from a read error, because a much larger clone lies one nucleotide away. This chain connects TRBV9 to TRBJ2-1; 8 positions agree with TRBD2. Germline CDR1 and CDR2: SGDLS and YYNGEE. V lost 3 bases, J lost 6 bases, and 2 bases stayed unmatched. The CDR3 loop spans 13 amino acids. DNA of the CDR3: TGTGCCAGCAGCGGAGGGACTAGCAATGAGCAGTTCTTC. Translated, it gives CASSGGTSNEQFF. Based on the CDR3 plus reference TRBV9 and TRBJ2-1, the full variable domain is DSGVTQTPKHLITATGQRVTLRCSPRSGDLSVYWYQQSLDQGLQFLIQYYNGEERAKGNILERFSAQQFPDLHSELNLSSLELGDSALYFCASSGGTSNEQFFGPGTRLTVL.

The J gene is TRBJ2-1, the V gene TRBV5-1, with TRBD2 matching over 10 bases. From germline, CDR1 is SGHRS and CDR2 YFSETQ. V was clipped by 4 bases and J by 5 bases; unmatched bases: 15. The CDR3 totals 18 residues. The CDR3, as DNA: TGCGCCAGCAGCCGAGGACCTCGGACTAGCGGATTTAACAATGAGCAGTTCTTC. It encodes CASSRGPRTSGFNNEQFF.

Only a few counts were recorded for this clonotype. This sequence joins TRBV18 and TRBJ1-4; no definite D call. CDR3 size: 12 residues. Germline V gene data show CDR1 as KGHSH and CDR2 as LQKENI. The V gene lost 1 base and the J gene lost 10 bases, with 7 bases spanning the gap. Here the CDR3 reads CASSPQGAKLFF. In nucleotides, the CDR3 is TGTGCCAGCTCACCACAGGGAGCAAAACTGTTTTTT.